The sequence of this T cell receptor (beta chain) was determined in a study of PD-L1 blockade in urothelial cancer. About the study: Individuals in the cohort had been given 0 to 3 earlier chemotherapy regimens. T cell content in blood samples showed a median of approximately 150,000.

The CDR3 has 16 amino acids. V was clipped by 5 bases and J by 4 bases; unmatched bases: 12. CDR1 is SEHNR, CDR2 FQNEAQ, per germline (reference sequence). Sequencing was performed with immunoSEQ multiplex PCR; in TCRdb, only in-frame clones are kept and a portion is missing. The sample includes about 51,000 clones, more than 75% of them seen just once. The genes are TRBV7-9 and TRBJ1-1; 8 bases align to TRBD1. The TCR comes from a man in his sixties with urothelial cancer. The source was PBMCs, collected around atezolizumab (anti-PD-L1) treatment. In DNA form, the CDR3 reads TGTGCCAGCAGCCCTGACAGGGGAATAAGGAGCACTGAAGCTTTCTTT. Its translation: CASSPDRGIRSTEAFF.